The clone carrying this TCR beta chain was seen more than once but under ten times. This sample was included in a study of T cell changes during pregnancy in multiple sclerosis. TCRdb's table, derived via immunoSEQ multiplex PCR, lists solely in-frame clones and lacks some. The data hold approximately 10,000 clones, with about 80% observed a single time. The length of the CDR3 is 17 residues. CDR1 and CDR2 from the germline V gene are LNHNV and YYDKDF (reference sequence). J was trimmed by 5 bases and V by 4 bases; bases with no gene match: 12. This chain links TRBV15 with TRBJ2-3; 10 bases align to TRBD2. This clonotype was sampled from a female donor in good health, enrolled as a control in a pregnancy study. Material: CD8+ T cells from peripheral blood mononuclear cells, obtained after pregnancy. DNA of the CDR3: TGTGCCACCAGCACAGGGACTAGCGCTGAGCTTGAAGATACGCAGTATTTT. This sequence encodes CATSTGTSAELEDTQYF. The variable domain in full, with the rest retrieved from reference TRBV15 and TRBJ2-3, is DAMVIQNPRYQVTQFGKPVTLSCSQTLNHNVMYWYQQKSSQAPKLLFHYYDKDFNNEADTPDNFQSRRPNTSFCFLDIRSPGLGDTAMYLCATSTGTSAELEDTQYFGPGTRLTVL.